The T cell receptor (beta chain) under discussion was sequenced for a study of graft-versus-host responses after intestinal transplantation. About the study: Every recipient had anti-thymocyte globulin induction and 2 to 4 years of tacrolimus plus steroids.

Clones were read by immunoSEQ multiplex PCR, and TCRdb kept only the in-frame ones, dropping some. The sample carries some 8,000 clones, approximately 70% recorded once. To release intraepithelial and lamina propria lymphocytes, the graft tissue was processed. V lost 5 bases to trimming and J lost 3 bases, with 7 bases between them. This CDR3 is 13 amino acids long. Germline V gene sequence: CDR1 SGHAT, CDR2 FQNNGV. The sample holds a few counts of this clone. The chain joins TRBV11-2 to TRBJ1-4; no clear D. This sequence originates from a human patient who received an intestinal transplant, so some T cells may come from the graft donor. The starting material was ileum tissue, obtained around 440 days after transplant. The CDR3 is CASSPFANEKLFF. The CDR3 DNA reads as TGTGCCAGCAGCCCCTTTGCTAATGAAAAACTGTTTTTT.